This entry is about one TCR beta chain. Which cohort a participant joined came from the clinical history participants gave. The sample originates from a study of blood T cell repertoires in COVID-19. Study overall: Sites in the United States, Italy and Spain provided acute and convalescent COVID-19 samples. PBMCs, B-cell-depleted T cells, or T cells were the source of the cDNA or gDNA that made up the material.

This CDR3 is built from 13 residues. CDR1 is MNHNY and CDR2 is SVGAGI in the germline V gene (reference sequence). The V gene lost 6 bases and the J gene lost 4 bases, with 9 bases spanning the gap. In the source study's methods: Cell counts per sample came from amplifying reference gene primers. Measured with immunoSEQ multiplex PCR; TCRdb has only the in-frame clones, and not every one. That table is the source of V, J and clone size, and D and trimming were worked out from the DNA. The table records 250,000 to 300,000 clones, approximately 84% of them present only once. The sample comprised PBMCs or T cells enriched from blood (not recorded which). The chain carries TRBV6-6 and TRBJ2-2; a possible D gene is TRBD2 (5 bases). The TCR originated in a man in his late teens or twenties who had recovered from COVID-19. The CDR3 region is CASRGSPTGELFF. The CDR3 DNA is TGTGCCAGCAGGGGGAGTCCCACCGGGGAGCTGTTTTTT.